The rows below give T cell receptor beta chains drawn from one sample of a study of human T cells and chemical hapten exposure. MiXCR, run by TCRdb on the RACE reads, gives a single entry per CDR3 protein. Of about 52,000 distinct CDR3 sequences in the sample, 9.9% were seen once. The sample consisted of whole blood, taken in connection with sensitization to the hapten diphenylcyclopropenone (DPC). The receptors come from a woman aged 40 to 55 with alopecia areata. Some clones in this sample may be carry-over from other donors' samples. Both conserved end residues are part of each CDR3. Each record gives: V gene, clone size, J gene, D gene, CDR3 protein, CDR3 DNA. A D gene is named only where the DNA matches it firmly. For some rows the clone size is stated as once, few or many, or as a class when expanded; others skip it.

v_gene: TRBV4-3; abundance: many; j_gene: TRBJ2-1; d_gene: -; CDR3aa: CASSQDGEGGPDEQFF; CDR3nt: TGCGCCAGCAGCCAAGATGGGGAGGGGGGGCCGGATGAGCAGTTCTTC
v_gene: TRBV19; abundance: few; j_gene: TRBJ2-7; d_gene: TRBD1; CDR3aa: CATRDRDPTGVYEQYF; CDR3nt: TGTGCCACCAGGGACAGGGACCCTACAGGGGTCTACGAGCAGTACTTC
v_gene: TRBV10-3; abundance: few; j_gene: TRBJ2-5; d_gene: TRBD2; CDR3aa: CAISESLSGGYQETQYF; CDR3nt: TGTGCCATCAGTGAGTCTCTGAGCGGGGGGTACCAAGAGACCCAGTACTTC
v_gene: TRBV5-5; abundance: -; j_gene: TRBJ2-2; d_gene: -; CDR3aa: CASSLVGGAGTGELFF; CDR3nt: TGTGCCAGCAGCTTGGTCGGGGGCGCGGGCACCGGGGAGCTGTTTTTT
v_gene: TRBV20-1; abundance: -; j_gene: TRBJ1-1; d_gene: -; CDR3aa: CSASRTTDEAFF; CDR3nt: TGCAGTGCTAGCCGGACGACTGATGAAGCTTTCTTT
v_gene: TRBV7-3; abundance: few; j_gene: TRBJ1-2; d_gene: TRBD1; CDR3aa: CASSLIGGAGGYTF; CDR3nt: TGTGCCAGCAGCCTAATAGGGGGCGCCGGCGGCTACACCTTC
v_gene: TRBV7-6; abundance: -; j_gene: TRBJ1-6; d_gene: -; CDR3aa: CASSSLSGSPLHF; CDR3nt: TGTGCCAGCAGCTCCCTCTCTGGTTCACCCCTCCACTTT
v_gene: TRBV5-4; abundance: few; j_gene: TRBJ2-7; d_gene: TRBD1; CDR3aa: CASSPTGGTLSYEQYF; CDR3nt: TGTGCCAGCAGCCCCACAGGGGGCACCCTGTCCTACGAGCAGTACTTC
v_gene: TRBV3-1; abundance: few; j_gene: TRBJ2-1; d_gene: TRBD2; CDR3aa: CASSQGLAGGLSYNEQFF; CDR3nt: TGTGCCAGCAGCCAAGGGCTAGCGGGGGGGCTCTCCTACAATGAGCAGTTCTTC
v_gene: TRBV24-1; abundance: -; j_gene: TRBJ1-2; d_gene: TRBD1; CDR3aa: CATGTDYGYTF; CDR3nt: TGTGCCACTGGGACAGACTATGGCTACACCTTC
v_gene: TRBV29-1; abundance: many; j_gene: TRBJ2-1; d_gene: -; CDR3aa: CSVRALLRDNEQFF; CDR3nt: TGCAGCGTTAGGGCACTACTTCGGGACAATGAGCAGTTCTTC
v_gene: TRBV18; abundance: -; j_gene: TRBJ1-2; d_gene: -; CDR3aa: CASSPPGGAVYGHTF; CDR3nt: TGTGCCAGCTCACCACCTGGCGGGGCGGTCTATGGCCACACCTTC
v_gene: TRBV15; abundance: few; j_gene: TRBJ1-4; d_gene: -; CDR3aa: CATSRALQGGNEKLFF; CDR3nt: TGTGCCACCAGCAGAGCCCTACAGGGTGGGAATGAAAAACTGTTTTTT
v_gene: TRBV3-1; abundance: -; j_gene: TRBJ1-5; d_gene: -; CDR3aa: CASSPEQGGNQPQHF; CDR3nt: TGTGCCAGCAGCCCAGAGCAGGGTGGCAATCAGCCCCAGCATTTT
v_gene: TRBV15; abundance: -; j_gene: TRBJ2-3; d_gene: -; CDR3aa: CATSRGRGEDTQYF; CDR3nt: TGTGCCACCAGCAGAGGCAGGGGGGAGGATACGCAGTATTTT
v_gene: TRBV9; abundance: -; j_gene: TRBJ2-7; d_gene: -; CDR3aa: CASSVGPSYEQYF; CDR3nt: TGTGCCAGCAGCGTAGGTCCCTCCTACGAGCAGTACTTC
v_gene: TRBV6-2/TRBV6-3; abundance: few; j_gene: TRBJ2-3; d_gene: TRBD2; CDR3aa: CASRGLVLTDTQYF; CDR3nt: TGTGCCAGCAGAGGACTAGTTCTAACAGATACGCAGTATTTT
v_gene: TRBV7-3; abundance: few; j_gene: TRBJ2-2; d_gene: -; CDR3aa: CASSLGQATGELFF; CDR3nt: TGTGCCAGCAGCTTAGGGCAGGCCACCGGGGAGCTGTTTTTT
v_gene: TRBV20-1; abundance: many; j_gene: TRBJ1-6; d_gene: -; CDR3aa: CSARASGSPLHF; CDR3nt: TGCAGTGCTAGAGCGTCGGGATCACCCCTCCACTTT
v_gene: TRBV30; abundance: -; j_gene: TRBJ1-1; d_gene: -; CDR3aa: CAWSLSEAFF; CDR3nt: TGTGCCTGGAGCCTTTCTGAAGCTTTCTTT
v_gene: TRBV4-2; abundance: -; j_gene: TRBJ2-3; d_gene: TRBD2; CDR3aa: CASSRTSGEPPQRTDTQYF; CDR3nt: TGTGCCAGCAGCCGGACTAGCGGGGAGCCCCCGCAACGCACAGATACGCAGTATTTT
v_gene: TRBV12-3/TRBV12-4; abundance: -; j_gene: TRBJ2-2; d_gene: -; CDR3aa: CASSIQATGELFF; CDR3nt: TGTGCCAGCAGTATACAGGCGACCGGGGAGCTGTTTTTT
v_gene: TRBV9; abundance: -; j_gene: TRBJ1-2; d_gene: -; CDR3aa: CASSQLGVGYTF; CDR3nt: TGTGCCAGCAGCCAGCTAGGGGTTGGCTACACCTTC